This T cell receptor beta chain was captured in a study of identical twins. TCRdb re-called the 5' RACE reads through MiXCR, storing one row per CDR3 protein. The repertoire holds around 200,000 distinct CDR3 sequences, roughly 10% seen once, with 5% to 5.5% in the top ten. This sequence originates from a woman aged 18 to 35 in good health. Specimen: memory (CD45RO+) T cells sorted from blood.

The CDR3 reads CASSFKFKDEQFF. CDR3 coding DNA: TGTGCCAGCAGCTTTAAATTCAAGGATGAGCAGTTCTTC. The genes are TRBV7-2 and TRBJ2-1; D unclear. CDR3 length: 13 amino acids. The V gene lost 3 bases and the J gene lost 8 bases, with 11 bases spanning the gap. The germline V gene has CDR1 SGHTA and CDR2 FQGNSA.